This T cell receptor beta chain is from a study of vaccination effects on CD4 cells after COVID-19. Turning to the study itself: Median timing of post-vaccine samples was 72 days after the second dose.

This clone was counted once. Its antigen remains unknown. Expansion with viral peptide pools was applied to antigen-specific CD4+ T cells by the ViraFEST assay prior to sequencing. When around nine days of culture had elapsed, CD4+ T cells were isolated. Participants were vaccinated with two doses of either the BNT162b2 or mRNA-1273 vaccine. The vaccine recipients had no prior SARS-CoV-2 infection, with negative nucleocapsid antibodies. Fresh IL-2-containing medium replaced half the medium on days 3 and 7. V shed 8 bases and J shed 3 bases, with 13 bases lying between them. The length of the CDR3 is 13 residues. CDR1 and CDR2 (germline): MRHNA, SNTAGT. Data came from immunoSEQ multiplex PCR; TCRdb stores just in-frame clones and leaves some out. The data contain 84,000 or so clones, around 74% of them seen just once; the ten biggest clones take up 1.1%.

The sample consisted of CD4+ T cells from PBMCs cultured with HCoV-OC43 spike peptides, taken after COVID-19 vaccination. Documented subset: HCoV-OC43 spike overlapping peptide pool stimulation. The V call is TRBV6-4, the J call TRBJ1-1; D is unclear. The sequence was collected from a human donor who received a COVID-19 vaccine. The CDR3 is CASGWGRDTEAFF. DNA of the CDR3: TGTGCCAGCGGGTGGGGAAGGGACACTGAAGCTTTCTTT.